These 20 T cell receptor beta chains came from one sample sequenced in a study of blood T cells in healthy people across ages. Together with a sample-barcoded 5' primer, a J-beta primer mix was included in a second PCR lasting about 7 to 11 cycles. TCRdb independently ran MiXCR on the 5' RACE reads; one entry per CDR3 protein. The sample contains hundreds of thousands of distinct CDR3 sequences, about 30% of which appear only once. The sequenced sample was blood. All receptors come from a woman older than 75 in good health.

This clonotype has a handful of counts. The chain combines TRBV15 with TRBJ1-1; D unresolved. CDR3 length equals 14 residues. Trimming left V 1 base short and J 1 base short, with 7 bases between. CDR1 and CDR2 from the germline V gene are LNHNV and YYDKDF (reference sequence). CDR3 sequence (DNA): TGTGCCACCAGCAGAGCGAGCACGAACACTGAAGCTTTCTTT. Protein sequence: CATSRASTNTEAFF. The full variable domain, with the rest looked up from reference TRBV15 and TRBJ1-1, is DAMVIQNPRYQVTQFGKPVTLSCSQTLNHNVMYWYQQKSSQAPKLLFHYYDKDFNNEADTPDNFQSRRPNTSFCFLDIRSPGLGDTAMYLCATSRASTNTEAFFGQGTRLTVV.

This clonotype has a count of ten or more. The rearrangement uses TRBV5-1 and TRBJ2-7; TRBD1 matches 7 bases. Trimming removed 7 bases from V and 4 bases from J; junction bases left unmatched: 14. The CDR3 totals 15 residues. The V gene's germline CDR1 is SGHRS and CDR2 YFSETQ. The CDR3 loop reads CASGPTGAPSYEQYF. The CDR3 bases are TGCGCCAGCGGACCCACAGGGGCGCCTTCGTACGAGCAGTACTTC. The complete variable domain, with remaining parts taken from reference TRBV5-1 and TRBJ2-7, reads KAGVTQTPRYLIKTRGQQVTLSCSPISGHRSVSWYQQTPGQGLQFLFEYFSETQRNKGNFPGRFSGRQFSNSRSEMNVSTLELGDSALYLCASGPTGAPSYEQYFGPGTRLTVT.

The chain combines TRBV24-1 with TRBJ1-5; 11 bases fit TRBD1. Germline values: CDR1 KGHDR, CDR2 SFDVKD. Unmatched junction bases numbered 4, after V lost 4 bases and J lost 6 bases. This CDR3 contains 15 residues. The CDR3 region is CATSDGQGAFQPQHF. The CDR3 region has the DNA TGTGCCACCAGTGACGGACAGGGGGCTTTTCAGCCCCAGCATTTT.

This clonotype was observed many times. The V call is TRBV30, the J call TRBJ2-7, with D perhaps given as TRBD1 or TRBD2 (5 bases each). The CDR3 covers 15 residues. Trimming took off 2 bases at V and 7 bases at J, with 21 bases between the two ends. Germline V gene lookup returns CDR1 GTSNPN and CDR2 SVGIG (reference sequence). DNA of the CDR3: TGTGCCTGGAGTCCTACCGGGACCTGGAATGGGGAGCAGTACTTC. Protein sequence: CAWSPTGTWNGEQYF.

This chain links TRBV11-2 with TRBJ1-1; D perhaps matches TRBD1 (5 bases). The germline V and J ends were trimmed by 0 bases and 5 bases, with 13 bases remaining between them. The V gene's germline CDR1 is SGHAT and CDR2 FQNNGV. The CDR3 contains 15 residues. In nucleotides, the CDR3 is TGTGCCAGCAGCTTAGATCACGGGGGGAGAACTGAAGCTTTCTTT. This translates into CASSLDHGGRTEAFF.

This chain uses TRBV5-1 with TRBJ1-5, with a weak D call TRBD1 (6 bases). The CDR3 covers 14 residues. V was pared by 7 bases and J by 2 bases, with 13 bases between. CDR1 is SGHRS and CDR2 is YFSETQ in the germline V gene. CDR3 residues: CASAPRGGNQPQHF. The CDR3 DNA reads TGCGCCAGCGCCCCCAGGGGCGGCAATCAGCCCCAGCATTTT.

The chain employs TRBV18 and TRBJ2-7, with 8 positions matching TRBD1. J was trimmed by 0 bases and V by 6 bases; bases with no gene match: 7. The length of the CDR3 is 15 residues. Germline-derived CDR1 and CDR2 are KGHSH and LQKENI. The chain's CDR3 is CASSPKQGVSYEQYF. The CDR3 coding sequence is TGTGCCAGCTCCCCGAAACAGGGGGTCTCCTACGAGCAGTACTTC.

This clonotype has a count of ten or more. This chain's CDR3 is CASSQGLTLGTSTDTQYF. The CDR3 nucleotides read TGTGCCAGCAGCCAAGGATTAACTCTGGGAACTAGCACAGATACGCAGTATTTT. This sequence joins TRBV4-2 and TRBJ2-3; D is unresolved. CDR3 size: 18 residues. Trimming took 1 base from V and 0 from J, leaving 17 bases between them. In germline, CDR1 is LGHNA, CDR2 YNFKEQ.

This clonotype came up many times. V and J are TRBV7-2 and TRBJ2-5; 9 bases are a match to TRBD1. Germline values: CDR1 SGHTA, CDR2 FQGNSA. V lost 5 bases to trimming and J lost 5 bases; unmatched junction nucleotides: 9. The CDR3 consists of 15 residues. CDR3 sequence: CASSLQGAPRETQYF. Written as DNA, the CDR3 is TGTGCCAGCAGCCTACAGGGGGCGCCCCGGGAGACCCAGTACTTC. The entire variable domain, with the rest obtained from reference TRBV7-2 and TRBJ2-5, is as follows: GAGVSQSPSNKVTEKGKDVELRCDPISGHTALYWYRQSLGQGLEFLIYFQGNSAPDKSGLPSDRFSAERTGGSVSTLTIQRTQQEDSAVYLCASSLQGAPRETQYFGPGTRLLVL.

This clonotype was seen many times. The chain recombines TRBV20-1 with TRBJ2-3, with D possibly being TRBD2 (5 bases). CDR1 is DFQATT, CDR2 SNEGSKA, per germline (reference sequence). The CDR3 is made up of 13 amino acids. V lost 3 bases and J 2 bases, leaving 9 bases between the germline ends. CDR3 bases: TGCAGTGCTAGCGGGGTGCTCACAGATACGCAGTATTTT. Encoded protein: CSASGVLTDTQYF.

Comment on this clonotype: This sequence may be a read error, since a much larger clone differs from it by one base. CDR3 region: CASSLALSPPTKDQHF. DNA of the CDR3: TGTGCCAGCAGCTTAGCGCTATCCCCACCGACGAAGGACCAGCACTTC. The chain couples TRBV7-9 to TRBJ2-7; D not certain. Germline CDR1 reads SEHNR; CDR2 reads FQNEAQ (reference sequence). CDR3 length equals 16 residues. Supplemented by reference TRBV7-9 and TRBJ2-7, the full variable domain reads DTGVSQNPRHKITKRGQNVTFRCDPISEHNRLYWYRQTLGQGPEFLTYFQNEAQLEKSRLLSDRFSAERPKGSFSTLEIQRTEQGDSAMYLCASSLALSPPTKDQHFGPGTRLTVT.

The chain links TRBV15 to TRBJ2-6; D ambiguous. The CDR3 has 17 amino acids. Germline V gene lookup returns CDR1 LNHNV and CDR2 YYDKDF (reference sequence). Trimming took 1 base from V and 1 from J, leaving 11 bases between them. The CDR3 bases are TGTGCCACCAGCAGAGGAAGTGGATGGTCTGGGGCCAACGTCCTGACTTTC. The encoded protein is CATSRGSGWSGANVLTF. The variable domain in full, completed from reference TRBV15 and TRBJ2-6, reads DAMVIQNPRYQVTQFGKPVTLSCSQTLNHNVMYWYQQKSSQAPKLLFHYYDKDFNNEADTPDNFQSRRPNTSFCFLDIRSPGLGDTAMYLCATSRGSGWSGANVLTFGAGSRLTVL.

This clonotype appeared many times. The V call is TRBV29-1, the J call TRBJ1-2, with D unresolved. Germline CDR1 and CDR2: SQVTM and ANQGSEA. V was shortened by 4 bases and J by 8 bases, with 17 bases between the two germline ends. The CDR3 runs 13 residues. This CDR3 is CSVVWRRLGGYTF. The DNA for the CDR3 is TGCAGCGTTGTTTGGCGGAGGCTGGGGGGCTACACCTTC.

In regard to this clonotype: This sequence may be a read error, since a much larger clone differs from it by one base. The genes are TRBV15 and TRBJ2-7, with TRBD1 matching over 8 bases. Germline values: CDR1 LNHNV, CDR2 YYDKDF (reference sequence). Trimming took 2 bases from V and 2 from J; bases not matched to a gene: 5. This CDR3 is 15 amino acids long. This CDR3 reads CATSRTGTGAYEQYF. The CDR3 DNA follows: TGTGCCACCAGCAGAACTGGGACAGGAGCCTACGAGCAGTACTTC.

The chain uses TRBV3-1 and TRBJ1-1; possible D gene TRBD1, 5 bases. The CDR3 runs 16 residues. The germline V gene encodes CDR1 LGHDT and CDR2 YNNKEL (reference sequence). The V end was cut by 3 bases, the J end by 5 bases, with 19 bases between. CDR3 sequence: CASSHTLLGRGTEAFF. The CDR3 bases are TGTGCCAGCAGCCATACCCTGTTGGGTAGGGGAACTGAAGCTTTCTTT.

This clonotype appeared many times. V and J are TRBV6-5 and TRBJ1-4; 7 nucleotides agree with TRBD1. V was pared by 9 bases and J by 7 bases, with 11 bases of the junction left unmatched. In germline, CDR1 is MNHEY, CDR2 SVGAGI. The CDR3 covers 14 residues. The CDR3 reads CASRTAGGIEKLFF. The DNA of the CDR3 is TGTGCCAGTCGCACGGCAGGGGGGATTGAAAAACTGTTTTTT.

The rearrangement joins TRBV7-9 to TRBJ1-6, with D possibly being TRBD1 (6 bases). Germline V lookup: CDR1 SEHNR, CDR2 FQNEAQ (reference sequence). The CDR3 is 16 residues long. Trimming shortened V by 5 bases and J by 5 bases, and 16 bases separated the two germline ends. The CDR3 DNA reads as TGTGCCAGCAGCGCTTGGGGGGCCCTCAATAATTCACCCCTCCACTTT. This codes for CASSAWGALNNSPLHF.

CDR3 DNA: TGCGCCAGCAGCCAAGATAGGACAGATAATTCACCCCTCCACTTT. It codes for CASSQDRTDNSPLHF. This sequence joins TRBV4-3 and TRBJ1-6; D may be TRBD1 (6 bases). Germline V gene lookup returns CDR1 LGHNA and CDR2 YSLEER. V dropped 0 bases and J dropped 5 bases, with 8 bases sitting between them. The CDR3 runs 15 residues.

This clonotype has just a few counts. A much larger clonotype is one base distant, so this may be a read error. The chain links TRBV5-1 to TRBJ2-7, with 9 positions matching TRBD1. The V and J ends lost 3 bases and 7 bases, in that order; junction bases with no gene match: 11. The CDR3 has 15 amino acids. The germline V gene has CDR1 SGHRS and CDR2 YFSETQ. CDR3: CASSSSRDRVNEQYF. The CDR3 nucleotides are TGCGCCAGCAGCTCGTCCCGGGACAGGGTCAATGAGCAGTACTTC.

This clonotype was observed a few times. V gene TRBV20-1 combines with J gene TRBJ2-1, with TRBD2 matching 9 bases. The CDR3 covers 16 residues. Germline CDR1 DFQATT, CDR2 SNEGSKA (reference sequence). Losses at the gene ends were 7 bases for V and 3 bases for J; bases not matched to a gene: 13. CDR3 nucleotide sequence: TGCAGTGTCATGGTCCAAAGCGGGGGGTGCTACAATGAGCAGTTCTTC. Translated, it gives CSVMVQSGGCYNEQFF.